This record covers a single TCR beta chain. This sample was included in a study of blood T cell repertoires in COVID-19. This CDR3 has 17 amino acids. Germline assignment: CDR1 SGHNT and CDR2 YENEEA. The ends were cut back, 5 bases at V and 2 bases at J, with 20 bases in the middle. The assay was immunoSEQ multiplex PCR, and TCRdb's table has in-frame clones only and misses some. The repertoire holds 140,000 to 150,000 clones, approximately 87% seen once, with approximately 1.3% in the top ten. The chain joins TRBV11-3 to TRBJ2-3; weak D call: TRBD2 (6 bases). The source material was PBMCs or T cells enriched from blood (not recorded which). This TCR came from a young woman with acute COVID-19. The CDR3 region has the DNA TGTGCCAGCAGCCCGGAGGGCGGACAAGTACCCACAGATACGCAGTATTTT. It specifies CASSPEGGQVPTDTQYF.